Given below is one T cell receptor beta chain in context. Antigen: not known. Extraction of RNA preceded its reverse transcription into cDNA, which served as the sequencing template. TCRdb's table, derived via immunoSEQ multiplex PCR, lists solely in-frame clones and lacks some. The top ten hold nearly 6.5% of the sample, which has more than 110,000 clones, under 60% seen once. It was from PBMCs that CD4+ and CD8+ T cells were sorted. This entry belongs to a study of CD8+ T cells in alopecia areata. About the research overall: A regimen of oral tofacitinib, 5 to 10 mg twice daily, was given to treated patients. Study outcomes and limitations: In lesional scalp, particularly from alopecia totalis/universalis, clonality was higher than in normal scalp. Between patients, shared TCR sequences were less clear than in mice. This was possibly due in part to HLA diversity in the patient population.

Trimming cost V 2 bases and J 2 bases, with 13 bases left between them. The CDR3 has 16 residues. Germline V CDR1 and CDR2: SEHNR, FQNEAQ (reference sequence). The chain couples TRBV7-9 to TRBJ1-5, with D possibly being TRBD1 (5 bases). The material was CD4+ T cells sorted from blood, obtained at week 0. This sequence was found in a human donor with alopecia areata. The CDR3 DNA reads as TGTGCCAGCAGCTTACCCGACAGCACTGGCAATCAGCCCCAGCATTTT. It yields the protein CASSLPDSTGNQPQHF.